These T cell receptor beta chains were read from a single sample in a study of blood T cell repertoires in COVID-19. The data were produced by immunoSEQ multiplex PCR, yet TCRdb's version contains in-frame clones alone and is incomplete. Of fewer than 450,000 clones listed, roughly 86% are singletons. The source material was peripheral blood. These receptors all stem from a woman in her seventies with COVID-19, enrolled during active disease. Each CDR3 is given with its conserved first and last residue. The D gene is left open where the match is weak. Size tells how often a clone was seen (once, few, many) or the class of an expanded clone, and some rows leave it out.

d_call j_call v_call clone_size cdr3_length cdr3_nt cdr3_aa
NA TRBJ1-1 TRBV19 NA 14 TGTGCCAGTAGTATCGGGAGGGCCCCTGATTCGGCTTTCTTT CASSIGRAPDSAFF
NA TRBJ1-2 TRBV29-1 NA 16 TGCAGCGTTGAAGAAAATAGCGGAGGGGTACCCTATGGCTACACCTTC CSVEENSGGVPYGYTF
NA TRBJ1-1 TRBV29-1 NA 12 TGCAGCGTCTTAAATAACTACCTAGAAGCTTTCTTT CSVLNNYLEAFF
TRBD1 TRBJ1-1 TRBV4-3 NA 14 TGCGCCAGCAGCCAAAGACAGGGGAACACTGAAGCTTTCTTT CASSQRQGNTEAFF
TRBD1 TRBJ1-2 TRBV5-5 NA 17 TGTGCCAGCAGCTTGGGAGGGGGACAGTTACCAAACTATGGCTACACCTTC CASSLGGGQLPNYGYTF
NA TRBJ2-2 TRBV10-2 NA 13 TGCGCCAGCAGTCAATCGAACACCGGGGAGCTGTTTTTT CASSQSNTGELFF
NA TRBJ2-5 TRBV19 NA 14 TGTGCCAGTAGTCCCCGGGGGGCCCAAGAGACCCAGTACTTC CASSPRGAQETQYF
TRBD1 TRBJ2-1 TRBV6-5 once 15 TGTGCCAGCAGCCCCCTGACAGGGGACAACAATGAGCAGTTCTTC CASSPLTGDNNEQFF
NA TRBJ1-2 TRBV13 NA 13 TGTGCCAGCAGCTCCCCGGGGAACTATGGCTACACCTTC CASSSPGNYGYTF
NA TRBJ2-5 TRBV5-1 NA 13 TGCGCCAGTACCAGACGGGAGCAAGAGACCCAGTACTTC CASTRREQETQYF
TRBD1 TRBJ1-1 TRBV19 NA 17 TGTGCCAGTAGTACAGGGACAGGGAAAAGTTATAACACTGAAGCTTTCTTT CASSTGTGKSYNTEAFF
TRBD2 TRBJ2-5 TRBV5-4 NA 17 TGTGCCAGCAGCCGTGACCCAACCGGGACTAGAGGGGAGACCCAGTACTTC CASSRDPTGTRGETQYF
TRBD1 TRBJ1-1 TRBV7-9 few 14 TGTGCCAGCAGTCCCGGGACAGCGTGGACTGAAGCTTTCTTT CASSPGTAWTEAFF
TRBD1 TRBJ2-1 TRBV5-6 NA 15 TGTGCCAGCAGCTTACGAGACAGGGATCGGAATGAGCAGTTCTTC CASSLRDRDRNEQFF
NA TRBJ1-1 TRBV6-5 NA 15 TGTGCCAGCAGTTATTCGACAGGACCGAACACTGAAGCTTTCTTT CASSYSTGPNTEAFF